Presented here are 30 T cell receptor beta chains from one specimen sequenced in a study of spatial heterogeneity in lung cancer. TCRdb analysed the 5' RACE reads with MiXCR anew, one entry per CDR3 protein. The data show about 4,000 distinct CDR3 sequences, approximately 55% seen once. Regarding time point: sample taken at primary tumor resection. Whole RNA, isolated from tumor, nontumor lung or frozen PBMC, was sequenced without prior sorting. The sequenced sample was PBMCs, obtained at surgery. The receptors derive from a female donor with early-stage non-small cell lung cancer.

This clonotype was found once. As an off-target read in a library built for alpha chains, this beta chain has a frequency of little significance. The gene calls are TRBV7-2 and TRBJ2-1; D is ambiguous. The CDR3 has 13 amino acids. V lost 1 base and J lost 9, with 10 bases in between. Per the germline V gene, CDR1 is SGHTA and CDR2 is FQGNSA. This CDR3 reads CASSLGPYGEQFF. Written as DNA, the CDR3 is TGTGCCAGCAGCTTAGGGCCCTATGGTGAGCAGTTCTTC.

A note on this clonotype: Since it is a stray read in a library aimed at alpha chains, this beta chain has a size that is not meaningful. J is TRBJ2-7 and V is TRBV19; tentatively, D is TRBD2 (6 bases). Per germline, CDR1 LNHDA and CDR2 SQIVND (reference sequence). Deletions cut 1 base from V and 3 bases from J, with 13 bases between. The CDR3 sequence is 15 residues long. The DNA of the CDR3 is TGTGCCAGTAGTATAGCCGGGACTGGGAGCTACGAGCAGTACTTC. It specifies CASSIAGTGSYEQYF.

This clonotype is hyperexpanded in the sample. The size of this beta chain means little, since it is a stray read in a library made for alpha chains. The CDR3 is CASSQETVVAGYHLSYNEQFF. DNA for the CDR3: TGTGCCAGCAGCCAAGAGACTGTGGTAGCGGGGTACCACTTATCCTACAATGAGCAGTTCTTC. The chain uses TRBV3-1 and TRBJ2-1; 8 nucleotides agree with TRBD2. The ends lost 0 bases at V and 1 base at J; junction bases unmatched: 17. CDR1 is LGHDT and CDR2 is YNNKEL in the germline V gene (reference sequence). The length of the CDR3 is 21 residues.

Points on this clonotype: A library made for alpha chains picked up this beta chain off target, so its size means little. This sequence joins TRBV5-4 and TRBJ2-7; D tentatively reads TRBD1 or TRBD2 (5 bases each). The germline V gene has CDR1 SGHNT and CDR2 YYREEE (reference sequence). Trimming removed 3 bases from V and 2 bases from J, with 15 bases in between. CDR3 size: 15 residues. The chain's CDR3 is CASSWTGTGTYEQYF. The CDR3 DNA sequence: TGTGCCAGCAGCTGGACCGGGACGGGGACCTACGAGCAGTACTTC.

This clonotype was recorded only once. A library made for alpha chains picked up this beta chain off target, so its size means little. The chain has TRBV19 and TRBJ2-5; 9 nucleotides align to TRBD1. Germline V gene lookup returns CDR1 LNHDA and CDR2 SQIVND (reference sequence). The CDR3 covers 14 residues. With 5 bases clipped from V and 5 bases from J, the junction kept 6 bases outside the gene matches. DNA for the CDR3: TGTGCCAGTAGTTTACAGGGGGCGGGGGAGACCCAGTACTTC. It encodes CASSLQGAGETQYF.

The table lists this clonotype with a few counts. Being off target in a library aimed at alpha chains, this beta chain has a size of little meaning. The chain recombines TRBV30 with TRBJ2-7, with 10 bases aligning to TRBD1. The germline V gene has CDR1 GTSNPN and CDR2 SVGIG (reference sequence). Unmatched junction bases numbered 11, after V lost 4 bases and J lost 8 bases. The CDR3 spans 14 residues. In nucleotides, the CDR3 is TGTGCCTGGACTGGACAGGGGGGTCCCAGCAAGCAGTACTTC. It yields the protein CAWTGQGGPSKQYF.

With respect to this clonotype: Little can be read into the size of this beta chain, an off-target read in a library designed for alpha chains. The chain has TRBV12-3 or TRBV12-4 and TRBJ2-3; D is possibly TRBD1 (6 bases). This CDR3 is 15 amino acids long. V lost 6 bases, J lost 1 base, and 14 bases lay in between. The CDR3, as DNA: TGTGCCAGCAGAAGGGTAGGGGGAGGCACAGATACGCAGTATTTT. Translated, it gives CASRRVGGGTDTQYF.

Regarding this clonotype: The library was built for alpha chains, so this beta chain is an off-target read and its size means little. The chain recombines TRBV27 with TRBJ2-3; D is tentatively TRBD1 or TRBD2 (5 bases each). The CDR3 has 16 residues. Germline V gene data show CDR1 as MNHEY and CDR2 as SMNVEV (reference sequence). The ends were cut back, 4 bases at V and 5 bases at J, with 19 bases in the middle. The CDR3 bases are TGTGCCAGCAGTTCCCTCTGGAGCGGCCAGGGAGATACGCAGTATTTT. Encoded protein: CASSSLWSGQGDTQYF.

Turning to this clonotype: Found in a library prepared for alpha chains, this beta chain is an off-target read, and its abundance has little meaning. This chain links TRBV7-2 with TRBJ2-5, with 12 bases identical to TRBD2. V was pared by 5 bases and J by 7 bases, with 8 bases of the junction left unmatched. Germline V gene lookup returns CDR1 SGHTA and CDR2 FQGNSA. The CDR3 covers 15 residues. This chain's CDR3 is CASSLRTSGIVTQYF. CDR3 nucleotides: TGTGCCAGCAGCCTCAGGACTAGCGGGATAGTGACCCAGTACTTC.

This clonotype has a handful of counts. This beta chain is an unintended read in a library built for alpha chains; its size means little. The genes are TRBV28 and TRBJ2-6; TRBD2 agrees at 13 bases. Germline V gene lookup returns CDR1 MDHEN and CDR2 SYDVKM. The V and J ends lost 5 bases and 0 bases, in that order; junction bases with no gene match: 7. The CDR3 is 19 residues long. CDR3 sequence (DNA): TGTGCCAGCAGTCAATGGGGACTAGCGGGGCTCTCTGGGGCCAACGTCCTGACTTTC. Amino acids: CASSQWGLAGLSGANVLTF.

This clonotype was picked up a small number of times. The library was built for alpha chains, so this beta chain is an off-target read and its size means little. V gene TRBV9 combines with J gene TRBJ1-6; TRBD1 matches at 9 bases. V lost 5 bases, J lost 9 bases, and 9 bases stayed unmatched. Germline CDR1 reads SGDLS; CDR2 reads YYNGEE. The CDR3 extends over 15 amino acids. The CDR3 loop reads CASSIGTGIGSPLHF. DNA of the CDR3: TGTGCCAGCAGTATTGGGACAGGGATCGGTTCACCCCTCCACTTT.

A remark on this clonotype: In a library made to pick up alpha chains, this beta chain is a stray read with a size that means little. The rearrangement uses TRBV18 and TRBJ2-2, with D unclear. CDR3 size: 16 residues. From germline, CDR1 is KGHSH and CDR2 LQKENI. V dropped 0 bases and J dropped 3 bases, with 11 bases sitting between them. The CDR3 nucleotides read TGTGCCAGCTCACCACCGTTGGGTTTTGACACCGGGGAGCTGTTTTTT. This codes for CASSPPLGFDTGELFF.

Worth noting for this clonotype: This beta chain lies outside the target of a library built for alpha chains; its clone size means little. The CDR3 nucleotides read TGCGCCAGCAGCATTTCTCAGGGCGGGGGCCAAGAGACCCAGTACTTC. Its translation is CASSISQGGGQETQYF. The V and J genes are TRBV5-1 and TRBJ2-5, with TRBD2 matching 7 bases. The CDR3 is made up of 16 amino acids. Unmatched junction bases numbered 10, after V lost 4 bases and J lost 1 base. Germline lookup yields CDR1 SGHRS and CDR2 YFSETQ.

This clonotype was picked up a small number of times. The library was designed around alpha chains, so this beta chain is a stray read whose abundance carries little weight. The chain couples TRBV4-1 to TRBJ2-7, with a possible D match to TRBD2 (5 bases). V was trimmed by 0 bases and J by 6 bases, leaving 15 bases between them. The CDR3 is 15 amino acids. Per the germline V gene, CDR1 is MGHRA and CDR2 is YSYEKL. This CDR3 is CASSQDGGGLGEQYF. The CDR3 nucleotides read TGCGCCAGCAGCCAAGATGGAGGAGGTCTTGGCGAGCAGTACTTC.

Concerning this clonotype itself: This beta chain came through as a stray read in a library set up for alpha chains, and its size says little. The rearrangement links TRBV20-1 to TRBJ2-5; TRBD1 agrees at 10 bases. V trimming: 3 bases; J trimming: 9 bases; junction bases outside the gene matches: 13. The CDR3 runs to 15 residues. In germline, CDR1 is DFQATT, CDR2 SNEGSKA (reference sequence). The CDR3 DNA reads as TGCAGTGCTAGGCGGGACAGGGGCCTCCGGTGGGCCCAGTACTTC. Amino acid sequence: CSARRDRGLRWAQYF.

As concerns this clonotype: The library was built for alpha chains, so this beta chain is an off-target read and its size means little. This rearrangement joins TRBV7-2 to TRBJ2-1; 7 nucleotides match TRBD2. The CDR3 has 16 residues. In germline, CDR1 is SGHTA, CDR2 FQGNSA. The junction had 12 bases not matched to a gene; V was cut back by 5 bases and J by 5 bases. Here the CDR3 reads CASSAVRGSYNNEQFF. The CDR3 nucleotides are TGTGCCAGCAGCGCAGTGCGGGGGAGCTATAACAATGAGCAGTTCTTC.

This clonotype was observed a handful of times. As an off-target read in a library built for alpha chains, this beta chain has a frequency of little significance. This chain links TRBV11-2 with TRBJ2-4; the D is unclear. V lost 3 bases and J 4 bases, leaving 7 bases between the germline ends. Germline CDR1 reads SGHAT; CDR2 reads FQNNGV. CDR3 length: 13 residues. The CDR3 DNA is TGTGCCAGCAGCTTCGCGGAGAAAAACATTCAGTACTTC. Amino acid sequence: CASSFAEKNIQYF. Full variable domain (missing parts from reference TRBV11-2 and TRBJ2-4): EAGVAQSPRYKIIEKRQSVAFWCNPISGHATLYWYQQILGQGPKLLIQFQNNGVVDDSQLPKDRFSAERLKGVDSTLKIQPAKLEDSAVYLCASSFAEKNIQYFGAGTRLSVL.

In regard to this clonotype: The library was built for alpha chains, so this beta chain is an off-target read and its size means little. V usage is TRBV2 and J usage is TRBJ2-3; TRBD2 aligns across 7 bases. This CDR3 comprises 15 residues. Germline CDR1 reads SNHLY; CDR2 reads FYNNEI. Germline trimming cut 6 bases from V and 4 bases from J; bases unmatched to any gene: 10. CDR3 sequence: CASRRAGTVADTQYF. The CDR3 nucleotides are TGTGCCAGCAGGAGAGCGGGGACGGTGGCAGATACGCAGTATTTT. Drawing the rest from reference TRBV2 and TRBJ2-3, the complete variable domain is EPEVTQTPSHQVTQMGQEVILRCVPISNHLYFYWYRQILGQKVEFLVSFYNNEISEKSEIFDDQFSVERPDGSNFTLKIRSTKLEDSAMYFCASRRAGTVADTQYFGPGTRLTVL.

As for this clonotype: This beta chain came through as a stray read in a library set up for alpha chains, and its size says little. The V gene is TRBV28, the J gene TRBJ2-5; D is uncertain. V lost 4 bases and J lost 6, with 15 bases in between. This CDR3 has 14 amino acids. Germline V CDR1 and CDR2: MDHEN, SYDVKM. The CDR3 protein is CASSSPPNGKTQYF. CDR3 sequence (DNA): TGTGCCAGCAGTTCCCCGCCGAATGGGAAGACCCAGTACTTC.

In this sample, this clonotype turned up a few times. Relative to the germline gene, one junction end is altered; a read error may explain this. This beta chain is a stray sequence in a library constructed for alpha chains; its clone size is not meaningful. The chain joins TRBV28 to TRBJ2-1; TRBD1 matches at 8 bases. The V gene's germline CDR1 is MDHEN and CDR2 SYDVKM. This CDR3 is 18 amino acids long. CDR3 coding DNA: TGTGCCAGCAGATCCCCGCGGGACAGGATGGGGCCAGGCTATGAGCGGTTCTTC. As protein: CASRSPRDRMGPGYERFF.

This clonotype was counted only a few times. The library was prepared for alpha chains; this beta chain is a stray read, so its frequency means little. This chain links TRBV20-1 with TRBJ2-1; weak D call: TRBD2 (5 bases). Germline assignment: CDR1 DFQATT and CDR2 SNEGSKA (reference sequence). V was trimmed by 5 bases and J by 2 bases, leaving 13 bases between them. The CDR3 extends over 14 amino acids. The CDR3 DNA sequence: TGCAGTGCTCCTCCGGGGATGGCCTACAATGAGCAGTTCTTC. Residues: CSAPPGMAYNEQFF.

About this clonotype itself: Since the library was made to target alpha chains, this beta chain is a stray read and its abundance is not meaningful. The genes are TRBV24-1 and TRBJ2-1; no clear D gene. V lost 4 bases to trimming and J lost 13 bases, with 13 bases between them. The CDR3 extends over 12 amino acids. CDR1 KGHDR and CDR2 SFDVKD come from the germline V gene. CDR3 loop: CATSDPGSVQFF. DNA of the CDR3: TGTGCCACCAGTGACCCCGGATCGGTCCAGTTCTTC.

This clonotype occurred a few times. Little can be read into the size of this beta chain, an off-target read in a library designed for alpha chains. The rearrangement joins TRBV2 to TRBJ2-6; the match to TRBD1 covers 7 bases. The junction had 7 bases not matched to a gene; V was cut back by 4 bases and J by 4 bases. The CDR3 runs to 16 residues. Germline CDR1 SNHLY, CDR2 FYNNEI. The CDR3 here is CASSATGASGANVLTF. CDR3 bases: TGTGCCAGCAGTGCTACAGGGGCCTCCGGGGCCAACGTCCTGACTTTC.

To note about this clonotype: Little can be read into the size of this beta chain, an off-target read in a library designed for alpha chains. The chain employs TRBV7-9 and TRBJ2-7, with D tentatively TRBD1 (7 bases). Germline CDR1 is SEHNR and CDR2 is FQNEAQ (reference sequence). CDR3 length: 15 residues. The V gene lost 5 bases and the J gene lost 0 bases, with 14 bases spanning the gap. The CDR3 DNA reads TGTGCCAGCAGCCGCAGGGGGGAGAGCTCCTACGAGCAGTACTTC. Translating it yields CASSRRGESSYEQYF.

As regards this clonotype: This beta chain is an off-target read within a library intended for alpha chains, so its frequency means little. The rearrangement links TRBV5-4 to TRBJ2-2, with D maybe TRBD2 (5 bases). The CDR3 runs 17 residues. The germline CDR1 and CDR2 sequences are SGHNT and YYREEE (reference sequence). V lost 3 bases to trimming and J lost 7 bases, with 22 bases between them. The CDR3 DNA sequence: TGTGCCAGCAGCTCTAGCATCCCGGGATCTAAGGGCGGGGAGCTGTTTTTT. It translates to CASSSSIPGSKGGELFF.

This clonotype has just a few counts. This beta chain lies outside the target of a library built for alpha chains; its clone size means little. The chain recombines TRBV9 with TRBJ2-7, with TRBD2 identical over 9 bases. V was clipped by 1 base and J by 7 bases; unmatched bases: 9. This CDR3 is built from 15 residues. Germline V lookup: CDR1 SGDLS, CDR2 YYNGEE. DNA of the CDR3: TGTGCCAGCAGCGTATCCAGCGGGAGGACAGGAGAGCAGTACTTC. Translation: CASSVSSGRTGEQYF.

The table lists this clonotype with a count of one. In a library made to pick up alpha chains, this beta chain is a stray read with a size that means little. V is TRBV7-2 and J is TRBJ2-3, with unresolved D. The CDR3 length is 14 residues. The V end lost 5 bases, the J end lost 4 bases, and 13 bases lay between the germline ends. The V gene's germline CDR1 is SGHTA and CDR2 FQGNSA. CDR3 region: CASSRGRSADTQYF. The CDR3, as DNA: TGTGCCAGCAGCCGCGGCAGATCGGCAGATACGCAGTATTTT.

About this clonotype itself: The size of this beta chain means little, since it is a stray read in a library made for alpha chains. The chain is built from TRBV20-1 and TRBJ2-2, with D possibly TRBD2 on 6 matching bases. Trimming removed 2 bases from V and 0 bases from J, with 10 bases in between. From germline, CDR1 is DFQATT and CDR2 SNEGSKA (reference sequence). The CDR3 spans 15 residues. The CDR3 sequence: CSARSGSANTGELFF. The CDR3, as DNA: TGCAGTGCTAGATCCGGGAGCGCGAACACCGGGGAGCTGTTTTTT.

This clonotype was found once. This beta chain is off target for a library built for alpha chains, so its abundance means little. The chain couples TRBV5-1 to TRBJ2-2; 12 bases agree with TRBD2. The CDR3 contains 15 residues. CDR1 is SGHRS, CDR2 YFSETQ, per germline. CDR3 in DNA: TGCGCGACCGGACTAGCGGGACCCCTGACCGGGGAGCTGTTTTTT. Its protein is CATGLAGPLTGELFF.

As regards this clonotype: This beta chain turned up in a library designed for alpha chains; as an off-target read, its abundance says little. The V and J genes are TRBV29-1 and TRBJ2-7; D possibly uses TRBD1 or TRBD2 (7 bases each). This CDR3 has 15 amino acids. Germline V gene data show CDR1 as SQVTM and CDR2 as ANQGSEA. Trimming took off 4 bases at V and 6 bases at J, with 22 bases between the two ends. CDR3 in amino acids: CSVGGAGGGLGEQYF. The DNA for the CDR3 is TGCAGCGTTGGTGGAGCAGGGGGAGGGTTGGGCGAGCAGTACTTC.